A selection of T cell receptor beta chains follows, all from one sample in a study of regulatory T cells in long-lasting Graves disease. MiXCR, applied by TCRdb to the multiplex PCR reads, yields one record per CDR3 protein. This table holds under 500,000 distinct CDR3 sequences, about 20% found once. Sequencing used peripheral blood mononuclear cells (PBMCs), obtained when the disease was refractory, from a patient treated with antithyroid drugs. All receptors come from a female donor with Graves disease. Each CDR3 is given with its conserved first and last residue. Fields, in order: CDR3 length, D gene, J gene, V gene, clone size, CDR3 DNA, CDR3 protein. D genes are given only for firm matches. Expanded clones are given a class, and other clones once, few, many or no size at all.

cdr3_length: 13; d_call: TRBD1; j_call: TRBJ1-2; v_call: TRBV12-3/TRBV12-4; clone_size: many; cdr3_nt: TGTGCCAGCAGTTTCGGGACAGGTGGTGGCTACACCTTC; cdr3_aa: CASSFGTGGGYTF
cdr3_length: 17; d_call: TRBD1; j_call: TRBJ1-1; v_call: TRBV4-1; clone_size: few; cdr3_nt: TGCGCCAGCAGCCAAGATCCTCCCGGACAGGGGATCACTGAAGCTTTCTTT; cdr3_aa: CASSQDPPGQGITEAFF
cdr3_length: 15; d_call: TRBD2; j_call: TRBJ2-1; v_call: TRBV11-2; clone_size: -; cdr3_nt: TGTGCCAGCAGCTACGGACTAGCGCCTCGGAATGAGCAGTTCTTC; cdr3_aa: CASSYGLAPRNEQFF
cdr3_length: 14; d_call: -; j_call: TRBJ1-5; v_call: TRBV6-2/TRBV6-3; clone_size: few; cdr3_nt: TGTGCCAGCAGTTACGGGGCAGGGACTCAGCCCCAGCATTTT; cdr3_aa: CASSYGAGTQPQHF
cdr3_length: 11; d_call: -; j_call: TRBJ2-5; v_call: TRBV30; clone_size: many; cdr3_nt: TGTGCCTGGAGTGACAGGGAGACCCAGTACTTC; cdr3_aa: CAWSDRETQYF
cdr3_length: 15; d_call: TRBD2; j_call: TRBJ2-2; v_call: TRBV12-3/TRBV12-4; clone_size: -; cdr3_nt: TGTGCCAGCAGTGGGGGGGGACGAGGAGGGGGGGAGCTGTTTTTT; cdr3_aa: CASSGGGRGGGELFF
cdr3_length: 15; d_call: -; j_call: TRBJ1-4; v_call: TRBV9; clone_size: -; cdr3_nt: TGTGCCAGCAGCGCCACCGGGACGGTGCATGAAAAACTGTTTTTT; cdr3_aa: CASSATGTVHEKLFF
cdr3_length: 15; d_call: -; j_call: TRBJ1-1; v_call: TRBV11-2; clone_size: many; cdr3_nt: TGTGCCAGCAGCTCGCGTCGCAGGGTGATCACTGAAGCTTTCTTT; cdr3_aa: CASSSRRRVITEAFF
cdr3_length: 15; d_call: -; j_call: TRBJ1-6; v_call: TRBV4-1; clone_size: -; cdr3_nt: TGCGCCAGCAGCCAAGAAGGAGGGCTCGGTTCACCCCTCCACTTT; cdr3_aa: CASSQEGGLGSPLHF
cdr3_length: 12; d_call: -; j_call: TRBJ2-7; v_call: TRBV28; clone_size: many; cdr3_nt: TGTGCCAGCAGTTTTTACAGGGACGAGCAGTACTTC; cdr3_aa: CASSFYRDEQYF
cdr3_length: 15; d_call: TRBD1; j_call: TRBJ1-5; v_call: TRBV6-9; clone_size: many; cdr3_nt: TGTGCCAGCAGTTACGCCACGACAGGGGGTCAGCCCCAGCATTTT; cdr3_aa: CASSYATTGGQPQHF
cdr3_length: 15; d_call: -; j_call: TRBJ2-5; v_call: TRBV9; clone_size: many; cdr3_nt: TGTGCCAGCAGCGTACAAGGCGCAGGAGGGGAGACCCAGTACTTC; cdr3_aa: CASSVQGAGGETQYF
cdr3_length: 15; d_call: -; j_call: TRBJ1-3; v_call: TRBV12-5; clone_size: -; cdr3_nt: TGTGCTAGTCGAGCAGGGACCAGCTCTGGAAACACCATATATTTT; cdr3_aa: CASRAGTSSGNTIYF
cdr3_length: 15; d_call: TRBD1; j_call: TRBJ2-7; v_call: TRBV4-1; clone_size: few; cdr3_nt: TGCGCCAGCAGCCGGCCACAGGGGCTTACCTACGAGCAGTACTTC; cdr3_aa: CASSRPQGLTYEQYF
cdr3_length: 15; d_call: TRBD2; j_call: TRBJ2-1; v_call: TRBV29-1; clone_size: -; cdr3_nt: TGCAGCGGACTAGCGGGGTTAGACTCCTACAATGAGCAGTTCTTC; cdr3_aa: CSGLAGLDSYNEQFF
cdr3_length: 14; d_call: -; j_call: TRBJ1-2; v_call: TRBV19; clone_size: -; cdr3_nt: TGTGCCAGTAGTCCGCGGCCAGGAAACTATGGCTACACCTTC; cdr3_aa: CASSPRPGNYGYTF
cdr3_length: 15; d_call: TRBD1; j_call: TRBJ1-4; v_call: TRBV2; clone_size: many; cdr3_nt: TGTGCCAGCAGTGACGACAGGGGGCCAAATGAAAAACTGTTTTTT; cdr3_aa: CASSDDRGPNEKLFF
cdr3_length: 16; d_call: -; j_call: TRBJ2-1; v_call: TRBV28; clone_size: -; cdr3_nt: TGTGCCAGCAGTCCTCAAGGCCGCACCTCCTACAATGAGCAGTTCTTC; cdr3_aa: CASSPQGRTSYNEQFF
cdr3_length: 16; d_call: -; j_call: TRBJ1-6; v_call: TRBV4-3; clone_size: -; cdr3_nt: TGCGCCAGCAGCCAAGTACAGGGATCCTATAATTCACCCCTCCACTTT; cdr3_aa: CASSQVQGSYNSPLHF
cdr3_length: 14; d_call: -; j_call: TRBJ2-7; v_call: TRBV6-9; clone_size: -; cdr3_nt: TGTGCCAGCAGTTTCTCCGCAGGGGCCTACGAGCAGTACTTC; cdr3_aa: CASSFSAGAYEQYF
cdr3_length: 12; d_call: -; j_call: TRBJ1-2; v_call: TRBV7-9; clone_size: -; cdr3_nt: TGTGCCAGCAGCTTAGAGGGCCTCAAATTCGCCTTC; cdr3_aa: CASSLEGLKFAF
cdr3_length: 15; d_call: -; j_call: TRBJ1-2; v_call: TRBV4-1; clone_size: -; cdr3_nt: TGCGCCAGCAGCCAAGATTTCGGGCTATTCTATGGCTACACCTTC; cdr3_aa: CASSQDFGLFYGYTF
cdr3_length: 20; d_call: TRBD2; j_call: TRBJ2-7; v_call: TRBV11-2; clone_size: many; cdr3_nt: TGTGCCAGCAGCTTAGGAAGGTTACTAGCGGGACGCCCCTGGGGGTACGAGCAGTACTTC; cdr3_aa: CASSLGRLLAGRPWGYEQYF
cdr3_length: 16; d_call: TRBD2; j_call: TRBJ2-5; v_call: TRBV10-3; clone_size: many; cdr3_nt: TGTGCCATCAGTGTTGGGACTAGCGGAAGCGAAGGGACCCAGTACTTC; cdr3_aa: CAISVGTSGSEGTQYF
cdr3_length: 13; d_call: -; j_call: TRBJ1-1; v_call: TRBV30; clone_size: many; cdr3_nt: TGTGCCTGGATGGAGGGGAGGAACACTGAAGCTTTCTTT; cdr3_aa: CAWMEGRNTEAFF
cdr3_length: 11; d_call: -; j_call: TRBJ2-7; v_call: TRBV29-1; clone_size: few; cdr3_nt: TGCAGCGTGAGAGATACTTACGAGCAGTACTTC; cdr3_aa: CSVRDTYEQYF
cdr3_length: 13; d_call: -; j_call: TRBJ2-5; v_call: TRBV5-1; clone_size: few; cdr3_nt: TGCGCCAGCAGCTTGTACCCCCGGGAGACCCAGTACTTC; cdr3_aa: CASSLYPRETQYF
cdr3_length: 15; d_call: -; j_call: TRBJ2-5; v_call: TRBV7-9; clone_size: many; cdr3_nt: TGTGCCAGCAGCCTCGCAGATGGGACTCAAGAGACCCAGTACTTC; cdr3_aa: CASSLADGTQETQYF
cdr3_length: 12; d_call: -; j_call: TRBJ1-1; v_call: TRBV7-2; clone_size: many; cdr3_nt: TGTGCCAGCAGATCGAACACAAACGAAGCTTTCTTT; cdr3_aa: CASRSNTNEAFF
cdr3_length: 16; d_call: -; j_call: TRBJ2-2; v_call: TRBV28; clone_size: -; cdr3_nt: TGTGCCAGCAGTTTCCCGGGGAGCGAGGGCACCGGGGAGCTGTTTTTT; cdr3_aa: CASSFPGSEGTGELFF
cdr3_length: 15; d_call: TRBD1; j_call: TRBJ2-1; v_call: TRBV3-1; clone_size: -; cdr3_nt: TGTGCCAGCAGCAAACCGGGACAGGGATTGGGTGAGCAGTTCTTC; cdr3_aa: CASSKPGQGLGEQFF
cdr3_length: 15; d_call: TRBD2; j_call: TRBJ2-7; v_call: TRBV28; clone_size: many; cdr3_nt: TGTGCCAGCAGCTGGGGACTAGCGCCTGTCTACGAGCAGTACTTC; cdr3_aa: CASSWGLAPVYEQYF
cdr3_length: 15; d_call: -; j_call: TRBJ1-2; v_call: TRBV6-1; clone_size: few; cdr3_nt: TGTGCCAGCAGTGTCGGGCTCTACCCAGAGGATGGCTACACCTTC; cdr3_aa: CASSVGLYPEDGYTF
cdr3_length: 13; d_call: -; j_call: TRBJ2-2; v_call: TRBV28; clone_size: many; cdr3_nt: TGTGCCAGCGGGCGGTCATACACCGGGGAGCTGTTTTTT; cdr3_aa: CASGRSYTGELFF
cdr3_length: 12; d_call: -; j_call: TRBJ1-6; v_call: TRBV7-2; clone_size: many; cdr3_nt: TGTGCCAGCAGCTTGCAGGGTTCACCCCTCCACTTT; cdr3_aa: CASSLQGSPLHF
cdr3_length: 14; d_call: -; j_call: TRBJ1-4; v_call: TRBV20-1; clone_size: many; cdr3_nt: TGCAGTGCTAGAGGGGGAAGGGGGATTGAAAAACTGTTTTTT; cdr3_aa: CSARGGRGIEKLFF
cdr3_length: 14; d_call: TRBD2; j_call: TRBJ2-7; v_call: TRBV29-1; clone_size: once; cdr3_nt: TGCAGCGTTTTTAGCGGGAGAAGCTCCTACGAGCAGTACTTC; cdr3_aa: CSVFSGRSSYEQYF
cdr3_length: 15; d_call: -; j_call: TRBJ2-7; v_call: TRBV28; clone_size: many; cdr3_nt: TGTGCCAGCAGTTCGAGGGACGGGACCAGCTACGAGCAGTACTTC; cdr3_aa: CASSSRDGTSYEQYF
cdr3_length: 12; d_call: -; j_call: TRBJ1-1; v_call: TRBV7-2; clone_size: -; cdr3_nt: TGTGCCAGCAGCTTAACTTTCACTGAAGCTTTCTTT; cdr3_aa: CASSLTFTEAFF
cdr3_length: 16; d_call: TRBD2; j_call: TRBJ2-1; v_call: TRBV27; clone_size: -; cdr3_nt: TGTGCCAGCAGGACGGATAGACTAGCGGGGGGCAATGAGCAGTTCTTC; cdr3_aa: CASRTDRLAGGNEQFF
cdr3_length: 14; d_call: TRBD1; j_call: TRBJ1-2; v_call: TRBV7-9; clone_size: many; cdr3_nt: TGTGCCAGCAGCCTTATACAGGGGTACTATGGCTACACCTTC; cdr3_aa: CASSLIQGYYGYTF
cdr3_length: 16; d_call: -; j_call: TRBJ2-2; v_call: TRBV7-8; clone_size: few; cdr3_nt: TGTGCCAGCAGCTTAGAGAGGACAGTGAACACCGGGGAGCTGTTTTTT; cdr3_aa: CASSLERTVNTGELFF
cdr3_length: 13; d_call: -; j_call: TRBJ1-5; v_call: TRBV20-1; clone_size: many; cdr3_nt: TGCAGTGCTAGATCGGGTAAGGATCAGCCCCAGCATTTT; cdr3_aa: CSARSGKDQPQHF